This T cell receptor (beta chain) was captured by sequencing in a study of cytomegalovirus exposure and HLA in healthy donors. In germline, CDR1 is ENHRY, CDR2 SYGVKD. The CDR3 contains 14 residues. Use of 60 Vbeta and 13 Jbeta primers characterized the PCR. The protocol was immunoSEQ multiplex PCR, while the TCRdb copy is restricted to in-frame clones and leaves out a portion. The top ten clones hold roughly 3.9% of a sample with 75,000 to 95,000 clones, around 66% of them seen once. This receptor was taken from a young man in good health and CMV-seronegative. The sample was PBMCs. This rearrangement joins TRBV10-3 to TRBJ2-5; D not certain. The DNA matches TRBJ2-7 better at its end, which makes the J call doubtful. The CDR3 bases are TGTGCCATCAGTGAGTCAAGTTTCTTGTACGAGCAGTACTTC. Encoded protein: CAISESSFLYEQYF.